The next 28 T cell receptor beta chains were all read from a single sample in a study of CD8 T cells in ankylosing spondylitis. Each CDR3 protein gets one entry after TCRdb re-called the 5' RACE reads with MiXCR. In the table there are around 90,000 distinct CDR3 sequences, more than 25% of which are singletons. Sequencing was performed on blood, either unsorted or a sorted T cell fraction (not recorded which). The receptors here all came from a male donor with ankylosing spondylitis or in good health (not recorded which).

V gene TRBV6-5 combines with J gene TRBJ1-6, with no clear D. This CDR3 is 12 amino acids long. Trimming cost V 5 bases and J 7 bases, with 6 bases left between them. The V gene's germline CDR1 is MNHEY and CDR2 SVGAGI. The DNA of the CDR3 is TGTGCCAGCAGTGCCTCGAATTCACCCCTCCACTTT. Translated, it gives CASSASNSPLHF.

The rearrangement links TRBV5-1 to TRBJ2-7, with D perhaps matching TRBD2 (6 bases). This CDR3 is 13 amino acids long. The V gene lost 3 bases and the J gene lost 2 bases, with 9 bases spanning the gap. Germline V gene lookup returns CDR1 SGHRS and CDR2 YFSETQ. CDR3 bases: TGCGCCAGCAGCTCTCGCGGGACCTACGAGCAGTACTTC. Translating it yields CASSSRGTYEQYF.

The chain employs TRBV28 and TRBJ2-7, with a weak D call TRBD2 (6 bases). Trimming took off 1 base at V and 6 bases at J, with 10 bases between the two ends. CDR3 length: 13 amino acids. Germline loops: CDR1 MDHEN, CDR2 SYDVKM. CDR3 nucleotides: TGTGCCAGCAGTTTATTGTCCGGGGGCGAGCAGTACGTC. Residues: CASSLLSGGEQYV.

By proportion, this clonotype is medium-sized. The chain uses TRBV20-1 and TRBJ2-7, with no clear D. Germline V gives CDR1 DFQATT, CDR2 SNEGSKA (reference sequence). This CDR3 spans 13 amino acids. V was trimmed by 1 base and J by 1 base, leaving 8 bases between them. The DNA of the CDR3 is TGCAGTGCTAGAGGGGTCAGTTCCTACGAGCAGTACGTC. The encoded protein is CSARGVSSYEQYV.

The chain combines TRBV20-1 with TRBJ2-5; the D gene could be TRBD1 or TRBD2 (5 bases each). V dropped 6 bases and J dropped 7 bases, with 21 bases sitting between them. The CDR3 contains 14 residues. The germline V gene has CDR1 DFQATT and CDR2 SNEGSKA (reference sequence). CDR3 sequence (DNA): TGCAGTGCAAATCGGCCCGGGACCAGTGGGACCCAGTACTTC. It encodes CSANRPGTSGTQYF.

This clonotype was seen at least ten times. CDR3 bases: TGCAGCGCCCACCCCCAGGGGACTGAAGCTTTCTTT. The encoded protein is CSAHPQGTEAFF. V and J are TRBV29-1 and TRBJ1-1; tentatively, D is TRBD1 (6 bases). Germline lookup yields CDR1 SQVTM and CDR2 ANQGSEA. The CDR3 is 12 amino acids. The V gene lost 7 bases and the J gene lost 5 bases, with 14 bases spanning the gap.

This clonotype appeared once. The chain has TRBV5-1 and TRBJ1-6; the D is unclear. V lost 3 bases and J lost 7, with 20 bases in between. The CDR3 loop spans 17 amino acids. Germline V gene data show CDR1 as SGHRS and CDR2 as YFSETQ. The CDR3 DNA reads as TGCGCCAGCAGCTGGGCGGACGGAACCCCTGGGAATTCACCCCTCCACTTT. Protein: CASSWADGTPGNSPLHF.

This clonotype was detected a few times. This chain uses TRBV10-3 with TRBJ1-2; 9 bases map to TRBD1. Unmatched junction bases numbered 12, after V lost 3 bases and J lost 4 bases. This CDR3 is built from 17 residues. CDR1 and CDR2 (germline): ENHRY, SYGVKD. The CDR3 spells CAISEGLGQGSSYGYTF. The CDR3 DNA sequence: TGTGCCATCAGTGAAGGATTAGGACAGGGGAGCTCCTATGGCTACACCTTC.

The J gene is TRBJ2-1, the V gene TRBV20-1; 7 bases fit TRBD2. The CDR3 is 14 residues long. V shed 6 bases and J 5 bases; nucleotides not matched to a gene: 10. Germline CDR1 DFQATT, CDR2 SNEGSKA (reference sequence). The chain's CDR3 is CSARRDYLDNEQFF. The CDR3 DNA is TGCAGTGCCCGTCGGGACTACCTTGACAATGAGCAGTTCTTC.

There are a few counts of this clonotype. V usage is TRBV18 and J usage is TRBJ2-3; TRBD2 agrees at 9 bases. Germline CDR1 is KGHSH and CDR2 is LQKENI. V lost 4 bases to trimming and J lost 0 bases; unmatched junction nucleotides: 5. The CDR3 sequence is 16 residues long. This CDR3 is CASSRLTSGSTDTQYF. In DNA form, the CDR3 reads TGTGCCAGCTCACGATTGACTAGCGGAAGCACAGATACGCAGTATTTT.

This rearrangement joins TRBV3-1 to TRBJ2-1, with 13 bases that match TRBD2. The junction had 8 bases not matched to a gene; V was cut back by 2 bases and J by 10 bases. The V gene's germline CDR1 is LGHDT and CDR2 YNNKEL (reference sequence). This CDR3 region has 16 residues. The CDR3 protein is CASSQHGLAGVYEQFF. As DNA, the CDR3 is TGTGCCAGCAGCCAACACGGACTAGCGGGAGTTTACGAGCAGTTCTTC.

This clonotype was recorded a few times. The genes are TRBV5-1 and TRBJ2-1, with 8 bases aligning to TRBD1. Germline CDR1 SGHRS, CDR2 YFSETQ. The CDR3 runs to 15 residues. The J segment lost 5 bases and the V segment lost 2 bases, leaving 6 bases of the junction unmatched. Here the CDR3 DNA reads TGCGCCAGCAGCTTCGGACAGGGTTCTAACAATGAGCAGTTCTTC. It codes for CASSFGQGSNNEQFF. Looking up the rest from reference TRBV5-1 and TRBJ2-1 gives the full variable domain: KAGVTQTPRYLIKTRGQQVTLSCSPISGHRSVSWYQQTPGQGLQFLFEYFSETQRNKGNFPGRFSGRQFSNSRSEMNVSTLELGDSALYLCASSFGQGSNNEQFFGPGTRLTVL.

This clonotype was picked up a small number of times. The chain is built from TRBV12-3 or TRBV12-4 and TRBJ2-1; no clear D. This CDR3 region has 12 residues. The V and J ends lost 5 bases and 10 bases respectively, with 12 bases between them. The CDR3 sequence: CASSLIPEEQFF. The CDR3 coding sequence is TGTGCCAGCAGTCTCATACCTGAGGAGCAGTTCTTC.

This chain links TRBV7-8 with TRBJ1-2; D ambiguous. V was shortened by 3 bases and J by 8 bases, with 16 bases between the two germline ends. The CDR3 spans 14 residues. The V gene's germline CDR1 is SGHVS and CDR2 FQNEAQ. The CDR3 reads CASSFRPGVGGYTF. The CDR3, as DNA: TGTGCCAGCAGCTTTCGCCCGGGTGTGGGAGGCTACACCTTC.

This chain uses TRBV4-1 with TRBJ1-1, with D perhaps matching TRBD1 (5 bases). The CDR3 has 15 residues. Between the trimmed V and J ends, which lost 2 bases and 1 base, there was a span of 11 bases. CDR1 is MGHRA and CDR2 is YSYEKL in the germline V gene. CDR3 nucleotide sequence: TGCGCCAGCAGCCAAACGGGGCTCTCGAACACTGAAGCTTTCTTT. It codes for CASSQTGLSNTEAFF.

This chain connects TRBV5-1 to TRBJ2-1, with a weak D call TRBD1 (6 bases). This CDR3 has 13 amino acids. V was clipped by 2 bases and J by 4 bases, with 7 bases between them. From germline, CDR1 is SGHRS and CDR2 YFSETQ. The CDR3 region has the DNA TGCGCCAGCAGCTTTGGACAGTACAATGAGCAGTTCTTC. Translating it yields CASSFGQYNEQFF.

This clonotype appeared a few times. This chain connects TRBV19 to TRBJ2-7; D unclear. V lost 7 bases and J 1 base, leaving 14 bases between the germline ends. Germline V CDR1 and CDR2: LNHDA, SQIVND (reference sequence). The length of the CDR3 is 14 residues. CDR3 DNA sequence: TGTGCCAGTACCTCCGGACGGAATTCCTACGAGCAGTACTTC. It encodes CASTSGRNSYEQYF.

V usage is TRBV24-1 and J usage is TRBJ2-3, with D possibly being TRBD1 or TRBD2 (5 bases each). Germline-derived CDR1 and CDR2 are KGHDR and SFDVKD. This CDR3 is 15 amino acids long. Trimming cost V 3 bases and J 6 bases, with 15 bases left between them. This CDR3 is CATSDPGTHHDTQYF. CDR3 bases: TGTGCCACCAGTGATCCCGGGACCCACCACGATACGCAGTATTTT.

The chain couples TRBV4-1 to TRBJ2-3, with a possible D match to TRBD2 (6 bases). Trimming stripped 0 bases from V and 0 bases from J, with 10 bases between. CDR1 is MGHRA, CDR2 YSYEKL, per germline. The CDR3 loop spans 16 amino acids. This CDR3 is CASSQDPGTSTDTQYF. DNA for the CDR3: TGCGCCAGCAGCCAAGATCCTGGGACTAGCACAGATACGCAGTATTTT.

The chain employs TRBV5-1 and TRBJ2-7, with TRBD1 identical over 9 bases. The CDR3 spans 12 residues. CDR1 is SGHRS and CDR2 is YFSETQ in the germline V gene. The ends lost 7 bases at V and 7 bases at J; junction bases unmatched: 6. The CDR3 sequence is CASSDRGGEQYF. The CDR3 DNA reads TGCGCCAGCTCGGACAGGGGTGGGGAGCAGTACTTC. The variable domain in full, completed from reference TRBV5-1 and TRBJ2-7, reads KAGVTQTPRYLIKTRGQQVTLSCSPISGHRSVSWYQQTPGQGLQFLFEYFSETQRNKGNFPGRFSGRQFSNSRSEMNVSTLELGDSALYLCASSDRGGEQYFGPGTRLTVT.

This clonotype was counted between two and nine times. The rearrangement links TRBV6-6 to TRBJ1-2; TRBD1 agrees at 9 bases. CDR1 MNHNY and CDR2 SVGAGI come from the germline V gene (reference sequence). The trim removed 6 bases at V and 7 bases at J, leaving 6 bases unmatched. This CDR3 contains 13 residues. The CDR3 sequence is CASRETGGGGYTF. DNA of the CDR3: TGTGCCAGCAGAGAAACAGGGGGCGGTGGCTACACCTTC.

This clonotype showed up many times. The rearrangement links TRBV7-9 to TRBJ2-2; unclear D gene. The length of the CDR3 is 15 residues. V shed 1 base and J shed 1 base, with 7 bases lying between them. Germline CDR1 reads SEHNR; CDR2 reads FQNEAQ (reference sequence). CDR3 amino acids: CASSLVGVNTGELFF. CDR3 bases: TGTGCCAGCAGCTTAGTAGGAGTGAACACCGGGGAGCTGTTTTTT.

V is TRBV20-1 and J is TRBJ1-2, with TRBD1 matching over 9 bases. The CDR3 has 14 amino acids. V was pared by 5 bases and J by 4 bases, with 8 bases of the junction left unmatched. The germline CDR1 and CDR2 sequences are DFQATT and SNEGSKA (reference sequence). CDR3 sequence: CSAPATTGGYGYTF. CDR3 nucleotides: TGCAGTGCTCCCGCTACGACAGGGGGCTATGGCTACACCTTC.

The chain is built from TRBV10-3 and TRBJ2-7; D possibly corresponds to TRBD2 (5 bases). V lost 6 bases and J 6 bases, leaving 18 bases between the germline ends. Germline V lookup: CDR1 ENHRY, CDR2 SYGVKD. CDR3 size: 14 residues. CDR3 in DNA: TGTGCCATCAGCCAGAACATCGGGATGTCCGAGCAGTACGTC. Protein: CAISQNIGMSEQYV.

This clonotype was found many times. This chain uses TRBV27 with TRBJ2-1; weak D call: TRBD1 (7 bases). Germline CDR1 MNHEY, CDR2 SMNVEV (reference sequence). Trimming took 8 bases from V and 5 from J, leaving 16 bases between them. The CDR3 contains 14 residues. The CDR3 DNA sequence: TGTGCCAGCCGACCCACAGGGGAGGACAATGAGCAGTTCTTC. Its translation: CASRPTGEDNEQFF.

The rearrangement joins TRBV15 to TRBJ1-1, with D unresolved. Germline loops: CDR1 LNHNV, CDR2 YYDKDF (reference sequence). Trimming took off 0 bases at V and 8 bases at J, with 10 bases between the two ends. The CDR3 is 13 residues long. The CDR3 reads CATSREETSEAFF. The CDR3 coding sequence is TGTGCCACCAGCAGAGAGGAGACATCGGAAGCTTTCTTT.

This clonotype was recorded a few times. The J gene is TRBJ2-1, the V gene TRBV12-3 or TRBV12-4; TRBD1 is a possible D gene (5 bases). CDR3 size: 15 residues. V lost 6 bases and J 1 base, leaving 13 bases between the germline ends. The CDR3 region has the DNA TGTGCCAGCAGCGCCAGGACAACGTCCTACAATGAGCAGTTCTTC. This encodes CASSARTTSYNEQFF.

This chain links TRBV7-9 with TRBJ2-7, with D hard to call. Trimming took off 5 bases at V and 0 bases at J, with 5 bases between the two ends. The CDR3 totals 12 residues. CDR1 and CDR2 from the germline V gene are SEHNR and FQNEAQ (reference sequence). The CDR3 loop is CASSPTSYEQYF. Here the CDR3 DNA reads TGTGCCAGCAGCCCTACCTCCTACGAGCAGTACTTC. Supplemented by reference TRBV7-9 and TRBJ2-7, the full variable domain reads DTGVSQNPRHKITKRGQNVTFRCDPISEHNRLYWYRQTLGQGPEFLTYFQNEAQLEKSRLLSDRFSAERPKGSFSTLEIQRTEQGDSAMYLCASSPTSYEQYFGPGTRLTVT.